This entry describes one TCR beta chain. Its antigen is as yet unknown. The table came from immunoSEQ multiplex PCR; TCRdb's copy has only in-frame clones and leaves some out. The data show around 99,000 clones, around nine tenths seen once. Those with chemo-refractory metastatic non-small-cell lung cancer were treated with focal radiation combined with CTLA-4 blockade using ipilimumab. V dropped 4 bases and J dropped 1 base, with 13 bases sitting between them. This CDR3 is built from 15 residues. Germline CDR1 is MGHRA and CDR2 is YSYEKL. This entry belongs to a study of radiotherapy plus CTLA-4 blockade in lung cancer. Study-wide points: Expansion in blood of tumor-derived TCR clones was seen after radiotherapy plus ipilimumab.

Source: peripheral blood, taken from a patient treated with radiotherapy plus ipilimumab. The source is a human donor with non-small cell lung cancer that progressed on radiotherapy plus ipilimumab. The chain couples TRBV4-1 to TRBJ1-1, with unresolved D. The CDR3 DNA reads TGCGCCAGCAGCCTCCATTTCGCTGGGAACACTGAAGCTTTCTTT. Its protein is CASSLHFAGNTEAFF.